These 15 T cell receptor beta chains originate from one sample sequenced in a study of blood T cells in healthy people across ages. It was with a sample-barcoded 5' primer and a J-beta primer mix that a second PCR of roughly 6 to 12 cycles was run. TCRdb passed the 5' RACE reads through MiXCR, listing each CDR3 protein once. The sample comprises fewer than 650,000 distinct CDR3 sequences, 27% of which are singletons, and 3% to 4% rests with the top ten. The same data also contributed to another study, on T cells of mothers and their children.

Specimen: blood. These TCRs come from a boy under 10 years old in good health.

The V call is TRBV7-9, the J call TRBJ2-7; D gene ambiguous. CDR3 length: 14 residues. The V and J ends lost 2 bases and 2 bases respectively, with 10 bases between them. Germline V CDR1 and CDR2: SEHNR, FQNEAQ (reference sequence). In nucleotides, the CDR3 is TGTGCCAGCAGCTTAAATGTCGGAGCCTACGAGCAGTACTTC. This translates into CASSLNVGAYEQYF.

A few counts support this clonotype. The V and J genes are TRBV27 and TRBJ2-1; the D gene could be TRBD1 or TRBD2 (6 bases each). Matching the DNA end better, TRBJ2-7 makes the J call doubtful. The CDR3 consists of 15 residues. Germline V gene sequence: CDR1 MNHEY, CDR2 SMNVEV (reference sequence). Here the CDR3 reads CASSLRGPGTYEQYF. The CDR3, as DNA: TGTGCCAGCAGTTTACGGGGGCCGGGTACCTACGAGCAGTACTTC.

The rearrangement links TRBV6-5 to TRBJ2-3, with TRBD1 matching over 8 bases. The J segment lost 5 bases and the V segment lost 5 bases, leaving 6 bases of the junction unmatched. The germline V gene has CDR1 MNHEY and CDR2 SVGAGI. This CDR3 region has 14 residues. The CDR3, as DNA: TGTGCCAGCAGTGAGGCAGGGGGCGTAGATACGCAGTATTTT. Translation gives CASSEAGGVDTQYF.

This clonotype occurred a few times. This chain links TRBV25-1 with TRBJ2-7, with TRBD2 identical over 11 bases. The CDR3 length is 17 residues. Germline V gives CDR1 MGHDK, CDR2 SYGVNS. V shed 6 bases and J 5 bases; nucleotides not matched to a gene: 15. The CDR3 DNA reads as TGTGCCAGCAGCAACTCAGGCCTGCTAGCGGGAGGAAACGAGCAGTACTTC. It is translated as CASSNSGLLAGGNEQYF.

This chain connects TRBV25-1 to TRBJ1-1; D ambiguous. Germline CDR1 MGHDK, CDR2 SYGVNS. The CDR3 has 13 amino acids. V lost 2 bases, J lost 6 bases, and 10 bases lay in between. CDR3 coding DNA: TGTGCCAGCAGTGAAAGGGAATCGGCTGAAGCTTTCTTT. This codes for CASSERESAEAFF. Using reference TRBV25-1 and TRBJ1-1 for the parts outside the CDR3, the full variable domain is EADIYQTPRYLVIGTGKKITLECSQTMGHDKMYWYQQDPGMELHLIHYSYGVNSTEKGDLSSESTVSRIRTEHFPLTLESARPSHTSQYLCASSERESAEAFFGQGTRLTVV.

This clonotype was counted only a few times. The rearrangement joins TRBV7-8 to TRBJ2-2; 8 nucleotides agree with TRBD1. Germline lookup yields CDR1 SGHVS and CDR2 FQNEAQ. CDR3 length: 17 amino acids. Unmatched junction bases numbered 10, after V lost 3 bases and J lost 4 bases. CDR3 residues: CASSFARTGRSTGELFF. CDR3 nucleotides: TGTGCCAGCAGCTTCGCTAGGACAGGGAGAAGCACCGGGGAGCTGTTTTTT.

This clonotype was seen only a few times. The chain combines TRBV7-3 with TRBJ1-2, with unresolved D. Germline values: CDR1 SGHTA, CDR2 FQGTGA. This CDR3 comprises 15 residues. Trimming pared 6 bases from V and 4 bases from J, leaving 18 bases between. For the CDR3, the DNA is TGTGCCAGCAGTCCCCCGAGGGCTCGGGGCTATGGCTACACCTTC. It yields the protein CASSPPRARGYGYTF.

V is TRBV6-2 or TRBV6-3 and J is TRBJ1-1, with a weak D call TRBD1 (6 bases). The V gene's germline CDR1 is MNHEY and CDR2 SVGEGT. This CDR3 has 15 residues. V lost 2 bases and J 2 bases, leaving 12 bases between the germline ends. CDR3 sequence: CASSYLTGYNTEAFF. The CDR3 DNA reads as TGTGCCAGCAGTTACCTAACAGGGTACAACACTGAAGCTTTCTTT.

Concerning this clonotype: The conserved phenylalanine or tryptophan normally closing the CDR3 is absent here, so this likely arose from a read error. This chain connects TRBV28 to TRBJ2-5; 8 bases line up with TRBD1. The DNA end is more similar to TRBJ2-1, so the J call may be wrong. The V gene's germline CDR1 is MDHEN and CDR2 SYDVKM. This CDR3 spans 14 amino acids. Written as DNA, the CDR3 is TGTGCCAGCCGCCCCCTGGACAGGGCCAATGAGCAGTTCCTC. Translated: CASRPLDRANEQFL.

This clonotype occurred a few times. This chain joins TRBV6-5 and TRBJ2-5, with 10 bases identical to TRBD2. V lost 5 bases and J lost 5; bases outside the gene matches: 8. The CDR3 runs to 15 residues. The germline gives CDR1 MNHEY, CDR2 SVGAGI. The CDR3 DNA reads as TGTGCCAGCAGTCTAACTAGCGGGAAAAGGGAGACCCAGTACTTC. Amino acid sequence: CASSLTSGKRETQYF.

The rearrangement joins TRBV29-1 to TRBJ1-1; D gene uncertain. The germline CDR1 and CDR2 sequences are SQVTM and ANQGSEA. The CDR3 extends over 13 amino acids. Trimming took off 2 bases at V and 5 bases at J, with 12 bases between the two ends. CDR3 coding DNA: TGCAGCGTTGAACTCTGGACGGGAACTGAAGCTTTCTTT. Its translation: CSVELWTGTEAFF.

The genes are TRBV6-2 or TRBV6-3 and TRBJ2-5, with 7 bases identical to TRBD2. The germline CDR1 and CDR2 sequences are MNHEY and SVGEGT. This CDR3 is 15 amino acids long. The V segment lost 5 bases and the J segment 5 bases; nucleotides outside the gene matches: 11. The CDR3 DNA sequence: TGTGCCAGCAGTCCCCTAGCGGTCCGAGGGGAGACCCAGTACTTC. Protein: CASSPLAVRGETQYF.

The chain uses TRBV12-3 or TRBV12-4 and TRBJ2-2; D is tentatively TRBD1 or TRBD2 (5 bases each). The CDR3 is made up of 15 amino acids. Trimming took off 5 bases at V and 0 bases at J, with 10 bases between the two ends. The CDR3 sequence: CASSLGGPNTGELFF. DNA for the CDR3: TGTGCCAGCAGTCTTGGGGGTCCGAACACCGGGGAGCTGTTTTTT.

The chain couples TRBV6-6 to TRBJ2-7; D may be TRBD2 (5 bases). V lost 5 bases, J lost 3 bases, and 11 bases lay in between. Germline-derived CDR1 and CDR2 are MNHNY and SVGAGI (reference sequence). The CDR3 has 13 residues. The CDR3: CASSGETGYEQYF. The CDR3 DNA sequence: TGTGCCAGCAGTGGGGAGACGGGCTACGAGCAGTACTTC.

This clonotype was seen a handful of times. The CDR3 region has the DNA TGTGCCAGCAGTTTGGGGGCCTATTATGGCTACACCTTC. Translation: CASSLGAYYGYTF. V usage is TRBV6-6 and J usage is TRBJ1-2, with D perhaps TRBD1 (6 bases). Germline CDR1 and CDR2: MNHNY and SVGAGI (reference sequence). V dropped 4 bases and J dropped 5 bases, with 11 bases sitting between them. The CDR3 length is 13 residues.